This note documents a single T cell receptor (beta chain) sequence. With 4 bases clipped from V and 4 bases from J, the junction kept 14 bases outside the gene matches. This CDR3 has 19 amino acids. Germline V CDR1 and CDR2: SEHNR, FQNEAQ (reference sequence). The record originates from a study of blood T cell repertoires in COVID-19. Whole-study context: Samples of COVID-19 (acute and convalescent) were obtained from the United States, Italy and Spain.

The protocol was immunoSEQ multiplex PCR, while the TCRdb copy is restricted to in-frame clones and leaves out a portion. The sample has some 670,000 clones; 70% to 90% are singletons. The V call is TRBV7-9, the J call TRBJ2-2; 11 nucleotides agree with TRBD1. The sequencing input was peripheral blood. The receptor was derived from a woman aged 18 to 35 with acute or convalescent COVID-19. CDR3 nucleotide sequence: TGTGCCAGCAGCTCGAGGACAGGGGGCATCTTGAGGACCACCGGGGAGCTGTTTTTT. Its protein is CASSSRTGGILRTTGELFF.